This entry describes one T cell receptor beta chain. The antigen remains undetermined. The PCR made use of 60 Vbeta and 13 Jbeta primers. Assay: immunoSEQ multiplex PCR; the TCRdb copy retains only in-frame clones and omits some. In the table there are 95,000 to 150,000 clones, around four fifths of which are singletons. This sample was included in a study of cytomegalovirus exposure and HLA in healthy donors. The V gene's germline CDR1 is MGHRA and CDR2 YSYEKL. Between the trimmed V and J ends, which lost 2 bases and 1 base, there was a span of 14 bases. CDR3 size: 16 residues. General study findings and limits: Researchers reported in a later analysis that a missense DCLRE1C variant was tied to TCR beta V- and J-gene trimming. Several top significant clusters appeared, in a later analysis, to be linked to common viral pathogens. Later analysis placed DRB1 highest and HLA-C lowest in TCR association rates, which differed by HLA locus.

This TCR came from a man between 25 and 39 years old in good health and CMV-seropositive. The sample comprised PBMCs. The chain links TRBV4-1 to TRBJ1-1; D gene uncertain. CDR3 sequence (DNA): TGCGCCAGCAGCCAAAGAGAGGTTATCAAGAACACTGAAGCTTTCTTT. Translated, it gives CASSQREVIKNTEAFF.